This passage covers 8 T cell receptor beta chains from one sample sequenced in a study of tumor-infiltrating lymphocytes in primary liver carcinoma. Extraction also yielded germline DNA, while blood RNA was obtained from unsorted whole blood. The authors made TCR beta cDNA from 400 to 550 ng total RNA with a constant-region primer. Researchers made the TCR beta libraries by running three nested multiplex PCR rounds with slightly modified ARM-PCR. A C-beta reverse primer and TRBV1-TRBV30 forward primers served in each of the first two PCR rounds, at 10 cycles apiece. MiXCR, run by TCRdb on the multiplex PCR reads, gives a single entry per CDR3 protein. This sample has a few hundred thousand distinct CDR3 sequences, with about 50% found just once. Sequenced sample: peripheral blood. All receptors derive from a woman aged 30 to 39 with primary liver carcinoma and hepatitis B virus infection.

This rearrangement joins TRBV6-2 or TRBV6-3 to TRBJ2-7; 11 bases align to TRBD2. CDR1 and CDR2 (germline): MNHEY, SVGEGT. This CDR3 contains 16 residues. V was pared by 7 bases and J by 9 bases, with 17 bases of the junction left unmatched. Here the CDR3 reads CASTSRRTSGHDRQYF. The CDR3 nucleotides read TGTGCCAGCACCTCCCGTCGGACTAGCGGGCACGATAGGCAGTACTTC.

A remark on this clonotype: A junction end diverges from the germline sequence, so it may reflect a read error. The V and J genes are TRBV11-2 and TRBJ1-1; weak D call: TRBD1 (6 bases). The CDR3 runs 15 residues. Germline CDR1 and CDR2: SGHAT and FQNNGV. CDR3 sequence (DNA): TGTGCCAGCTGCGTCCAAAGGGGGGTTCGGACTGGAGCTTTCTTT. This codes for CASCVQRGVRTGAFF.

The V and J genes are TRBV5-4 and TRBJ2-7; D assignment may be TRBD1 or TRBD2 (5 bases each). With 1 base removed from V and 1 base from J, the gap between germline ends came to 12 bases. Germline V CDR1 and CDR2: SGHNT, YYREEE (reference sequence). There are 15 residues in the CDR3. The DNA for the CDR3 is TGTGCCAGCAGCTTGCCCCCGGGACCTTCCTACGAGCAGTACTTC. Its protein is CASSLPPGPSYEQYF. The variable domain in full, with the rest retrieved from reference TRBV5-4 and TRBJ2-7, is ETGVTQSPTHLIKTRGQQVTLRCSSQSGHNTVSWYQQALGQGPQFIFQYYREEENGRGNFPPRFSGLQFPNYSSELNVNALELDDSALYLCASSLPPGPSYEQYFGPGTRLTVT.

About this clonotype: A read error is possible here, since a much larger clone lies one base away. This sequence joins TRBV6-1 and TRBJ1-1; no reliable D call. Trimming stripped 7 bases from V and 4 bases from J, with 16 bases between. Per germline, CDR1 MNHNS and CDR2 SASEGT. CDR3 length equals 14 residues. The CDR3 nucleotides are TGTGCCAGCATGTTGTCGTCTAGGGCCACTGAAGCTTTCTTT. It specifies CASMLSSRATEAFF.

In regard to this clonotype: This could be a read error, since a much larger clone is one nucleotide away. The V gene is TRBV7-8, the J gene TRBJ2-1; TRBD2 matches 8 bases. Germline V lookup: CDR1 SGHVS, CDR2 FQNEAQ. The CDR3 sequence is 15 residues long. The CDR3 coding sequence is TGTGCCAACAGCTTAGTAGCGGGATATCGGAATGAGCAGTTCTTC. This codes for CANSLVAGYRNEQFF.

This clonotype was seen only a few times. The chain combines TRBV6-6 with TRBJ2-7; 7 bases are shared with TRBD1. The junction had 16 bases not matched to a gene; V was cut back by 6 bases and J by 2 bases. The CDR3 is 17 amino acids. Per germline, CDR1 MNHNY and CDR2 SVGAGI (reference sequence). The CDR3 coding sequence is TGTGCCAGCAGCCGTCCGGGACAGCCAACAAGGCCCTACGAGCAGTACTTC. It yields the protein CASSRPGQPTRPYEQYF.

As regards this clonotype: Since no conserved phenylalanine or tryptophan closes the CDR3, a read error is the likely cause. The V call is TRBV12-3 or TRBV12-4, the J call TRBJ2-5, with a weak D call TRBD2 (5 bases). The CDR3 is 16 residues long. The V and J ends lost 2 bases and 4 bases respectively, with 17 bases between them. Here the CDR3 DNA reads TGTGCCAGCAGTTTATTTCTGACGAGGGCCGGAGAGACCCAGTACTTG. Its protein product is CASSLFLTRAGETQYL.

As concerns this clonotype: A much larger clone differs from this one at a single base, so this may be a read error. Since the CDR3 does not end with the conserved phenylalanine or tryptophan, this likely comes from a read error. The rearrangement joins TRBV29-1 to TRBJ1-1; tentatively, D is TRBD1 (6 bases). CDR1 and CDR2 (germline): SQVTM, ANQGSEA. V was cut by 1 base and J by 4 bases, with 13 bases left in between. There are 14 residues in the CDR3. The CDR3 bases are TGCAGCGTTGAAGCCTTCAAGGGGGTCACTGAAGCTTTCTAT. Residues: CSVEAFKGVTEAFY.